This T cell receptor beta chain was found in a study of tumor and adjacent non-tumor tissue in lung cancer. Study context: Each sample yielded a few million productive TCRbeta reads on average.

The template was RNA from unsorted bulk tissue. This non-tumor lung sample came from over 3 cm beyond the tumor edge. On this clonotype itself: The antigen remains unidentified.

Study results and limitations: Patients with more diverse tumor TCRs had worse survival. Significantly higher TCR diversity was found in tumor than normal lung.

A modified ARM-PCR protocol with three rounds of nested PCR amplified TCRbeta. TCRdb analysed the multiplex PCR reads with MiXCR anew, one entry per CDR3 protein. Altogether 77,000 or so distinct CDR3 sequences are present, 76% being singletons, with the ten largest covering under 50%. The CDR3 contains 15 residues. V lost 5 bases to trimming and J lost 2 bases, with 13 bases between them. CDR1 is SEHNR and CDR2 is FQNEAQ in the germline V gene (reference sequence). Sequenced: distant non-tumor lung tissue. The TCR originated in a man aged 70 or older with non-small cell lung cancer. The chain carries TRBV7-9 and TRBJ1-3, with a tentative D call TRBD1 (5 bases). The CDR3 loop reads CASSRMGTAGNTIYF. The CDR3 nucleotides read TGTGCCAGCAGCCGAATGGGGACGGCTGGAAACACCATATATTTT.